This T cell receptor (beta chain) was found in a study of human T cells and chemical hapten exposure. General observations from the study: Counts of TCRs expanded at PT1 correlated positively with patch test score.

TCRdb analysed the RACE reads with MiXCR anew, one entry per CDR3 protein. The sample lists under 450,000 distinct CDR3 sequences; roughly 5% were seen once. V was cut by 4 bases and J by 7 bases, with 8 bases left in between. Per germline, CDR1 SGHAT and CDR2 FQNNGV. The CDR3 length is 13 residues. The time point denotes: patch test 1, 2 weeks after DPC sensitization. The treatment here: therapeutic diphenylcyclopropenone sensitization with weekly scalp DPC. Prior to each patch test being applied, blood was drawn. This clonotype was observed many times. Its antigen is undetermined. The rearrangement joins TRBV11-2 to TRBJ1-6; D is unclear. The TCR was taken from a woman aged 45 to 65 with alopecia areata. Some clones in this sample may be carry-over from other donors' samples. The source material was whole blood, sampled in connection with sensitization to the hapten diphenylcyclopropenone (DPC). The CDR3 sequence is CASSYTQNSPLHF. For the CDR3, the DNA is TGTGCCAGCAGCTACACGCAGAATTCACCCCTCCACTTT.